Detailed here is one T cell receptor (beta chain). The target antigen is unknown. There are 14 residues in the CDR3. In germline, CDR1 is SQVTM, CDR2 ANQGSEA. V was clipped by 0 bases and J by 0 bases, with 8 bases between them. This specimen comes from a study of tumor-infiltrating lymphocytes in primary liver carcinoma. Across the study: The patients included men and women who were aged 30 to 69 years. Study-wide results and limits: Blood's top-250-clone fraction was significantly lower than that of tumors (p = 0.039). Lower overlap was observed for tumor-adjacent and tumor-blood pairs relative to tumor region pairs.

RNA isolated from unsorted whole blood supplied the blood RNA, with germline DNA also extracted. Among the patients, all had chronic HBV infection and none had been treated. The authors made TCR beta cDNA from about 500 ng total RNA with a constant-region primer. Construction of TCR beta libraries relied on three successive nested multiplex PCR rounds employing slightly modified ARM-PCR. TRBV1-TRBV30 forward primers and a C-beta reverse primer were used in the first two PCR rounds, which each ran for 10 cycles. TCRdb recomputed calls from the multiplex PCR reads with MiXCR, one row per CDR3 protein. The table has some 180,000 distinct CDR3 sequences, 60% seen once.

The chain employs TRBV29-1 and TRBJ2-5; D is ambiguous. The clonotype originates from a man aged 35 to 55 with primary liver carcinoma and hepatitis B virus infection. Material for sequencing was peripheral blood. CDR3 loop: CSVEDGMDQETQYF. The DNA for the CDR3 is TGCAGCGTTGAAGATGGGATGGACCAAGAGACCCAGTACTTC.